A selection of T cell receptor beta chains follows, all from one sample in a study of blood T cell repertoires in COVID-19. Only in-frame clones appear in the TCRdb table, and some are missing; sequencing was by immunoSEQ multiplex PCR. The table includes under 80,000 clones, about 80% detected once. Specimen: peripheral blood. The receptors originated from a human donor in a cohort sampled during active COVID-19. Both conserved end residues are part of each CDR3. The D gene is left open where the match is weak. Size is stated for part of the rows, as once, few or many counts, or as a class when the clone is expanded.

d_gene	abundance	v_gene	j_gene	CDR3nt	CDR3aa
.	.	TRBV6-5	TRBJ1-4	TGTGCCAGTGGATCAGGGACTAATGAAAAACTGTTTTTT	CASGSGTNEKLFF
TRBD1	.	TRBV6-2/TRBV6-3	TRBJ2-7	TGTGCCAGCAGTCCCCCGGGACAGGTGCCCTACGAGCAGTACTTC	CASSPPGQVPYEQYF
TRBD1	.	TRBV5-1	TRBJ1-6	TGCGCCAGCAGCTTGGACGGACAGGGCGAATCACCCCTCCACTTT	CASSLDGQGESPLHF
.	.	TRBV7-9	TRBJ1-1	TGTGCCAGCAGCGGCGTGGGGCCCACTGAAGCTTTCTTT	CASSGVGPTEAFF
TRBD2	.	TRBV4-2	TRBJ2-2	TGTGCCAGCAGCCGAGGCGGACTAGCGGGCACCGGGGAGCTGTTTTTT	CASSRGGLAGTGELFF
.	few	TRBV6-1	TRBJ1-4	TGTGCCAGCAGTGAAGGGTATTGGAGTGAAAAACTGTTTTTT	CASSEGYWSEKLFF
TRBD1	.	TRBV5-5	TRBJ2-7	TGTGCCAGCAAAACGAGGACAGGCCCCTACGAGCAGTACTTC	CASKTRTGPYEQYF
.	.	TRBV2	TRBJ2-3	TGTGCCAGCAGTCCTAGCACAGATACGCAGTATTTT	CASSPSTDTQYF
.	.	TRBV19	TRBJ1-4	TGTGCCAGTAGTATTTTGGGGGGACGTAATGAAAAACTGTTTTTT	CASSILGGRNEKLFF
TRBD2	.	TRBV12-3/TRBV12-4	TRBJ2-1	TGTGCCATCCGGGGGGAATCCTACAATGAGCAGTTCTTC	CAIRGESYNEQFF
.	.	TRBV21-1	TRBJ2-5	TGTGCCAGCAGCAGAGGCGGGCCGGTTCAAGAGACCCAGTACTTC	CASSRGGPVQETQYF
TRBD1	.	TRBV28	TRBJ2-6	TGTGCCAGCAGTCGGGACAGCTCTGGGGCCAACGTCCTGACTTTC	CASSRDSSGANVLTF
TRBD1	few	TRBV27	TRBJ1-1	TGTGCCAGCAGAACCGGACCCGGACAGGGGCAGAACACTGAAGCTTTCTTT	CASRTGPGQGQNTEAFF
.	.	TRBV7-2	TRBJ2-3	TGTGCCAGCAGCTTTCGGGGGGATACGCAGTATTTT	CASSFRGDTQYF
.	.	TRBV7-2	TRBJ2-7	TGTGCCAGCAGAGAAGGGAGTGTCCGCGGCGAGCAGTACTTC	CASREGSVRGEQYF
.	.	TRBV19	TRBJ2-1	TGTGCCAGTAGTATGAAACCGAGCTCCTACAATGAGCAGTTCTTC	CASSMKPSSYNEQFF
.	.	TRBV7-9	TRBJ2-3	TGTGCCAGCAGCTTACATGGGCAGGCGAGCACAGATACGCAGTATTTT	CASSLHGQASTDTQYF
TRBD1	.	TRBV7-8	TRBJ2-7	TGTGCCAGCAGCTTCCGGGACAGGGTTGTGTACGAGCAGTACTTC	CASSFRDRVVYEQYF
TRBD2	few	TRBV24-1	TRBJ2-1	TGTGCCACCAGTGATCTAGGCGGGAGCTCCTACAATGAGCAGTTCTTC	CATSDLGGSSYNEQFF
TRBD1	once	TRBV9	TRBJ1-4	TGTGCCAGCAGCGTAGCAAAAGGGGGCAATGAAAAACTGTTTTTT	CASSVAKGGNEKLFF
.	.	TRBV24-1	TRBJ2-5	TGTGCCACCAGTGATGCGGTAGGCGCAGAGACCCAGTACTTC	CATSDAVGAETQYF
.	.	TRBV27	TRBJ2-7	TGTGCCAGCAGGGACAACTCCTACGAGCAGTACTTC	CASRDNSYEQYF
TRBD1	.	TRBV7-2	TRBJ1-4	TGTGCCAGCAGCGCACAGGGGGCTACTAATGAAAAACTGTTTTTT	CASSAQGATNEKLFF
.	.	TRBV6-8	TRBJ1-2	TGTGCCAGCAGTTACTCGAAAGAGCGACTTGGCTATGGCTACACCTTC	CASSYSKERLGYGYTF
.	.	TRBV5-6	TRBJ2-6	TGTGCCAGCAGCTTGGAGGCAGGGGGGCTGGGGGCCAACGTCCTGACTTTC	CASSLEAGGLGANVLTF
.	few	TRBV6-6	TRBJ1-6	TGTGCCAGCAGTTACAGCGGGCCCAATTCACCCCTCCACTTT	CASSYSGPNSPLHF
TRBD1	.	TRBV7-9	TRBJ1-2	TGTGCCAGCAGTCGGGACAGGGGGGCCTATGGCTACACCTTC	CASSRDRGAYGYTF
TRBD2	.	TRBV2	TRBJ2-3	TGTGCCAGCAGTAAACTAGCGTGGACTAGCACAGATACGCAGTATTTT	CASSKLAWTSTDTQYF
.	.	TRBV4-2	TRBJ1-2	TGTGCCAGCAGCCAACCCGAGACAGAAAACTATGGCTACACCTTC	CASSQPETENYGYTF
TRBD1	.	TRBV10-3	TRBJ1-6	TGTGCCATCAGGGGACAGGGTATTGGCTCACCCCTCCACTTT	CAIRGQGIGSPLHF
.	.	TRBV30	TRBJ1-2	TGTGCCTGGAGTGTGCGGGGCACCTATGGCTACACCTTC	CAWSVRGTYGYTF
.	few	TRBV6-6	TRBJ2-3	TGTGCCAGCAGTTACTCGTGGGGGCCGAGGGATACGCAGTATTTT	CASSYSWGPRDTQYF
TRBD1	few	TRBV19	TRBJ1-5	TGTGCCAGTACTCTAGTGGGACAGGGATCACATCAGCCCCAGCATTTT	CASTLVGQGSHQPQHF
TRBD1	.	TRBV10-3	TRBJ1-4	TGTGCCATCAGCTCTGACAGGGCTCCTAATGAAAAACTGTTTTTT	CAISSDRAPNEKLFF
TRBD2	.	TRBV10-3	TRBJ2-3	TGTGCCATCAGGGGGACTAGCGGGAGGGCCCCAGTGAGGCAGTATTTT	CAIRGTSGRAPVRQYF
TRBD1	.	TRBV6-5	TRBJ2-3	TGTGCCAGCAGTAGATCCGGGACAGGGCAAGATACGCAGTATTTT	CASSRSGTGQDTQYF
.	.	TRBV12-3/TRBV12-4	TRBJ2-7	TGTGCCAGCAGTGAAACTTACGAGCAGTACTTC	CASSETYEQYF
TRBD2	.	TRBV7-2	TRBJ2-1	TGTGCCAGCAGCTTAATGGGGACTAGCGGGAACAATGAGCAGTTCTTC	CASSLMGTSGNNEQFF
TRBD1	once	TRBV5-1	TRBJ1-4	TGCGCCAGTAGTCCCGGGACAGTCCCGAGGGAAAAACTGTTTTTT	CASSPGTVPREKLFF
.	.	TRBV19	TRBJ2-5	TGTGCCAGTAGTATTACGGGGGAAGAGACCCAGTACTTC	CASSITGEETQYF
.	.	TRBV6-5	TRBJ1-2	TGTGCCAGCAGAGGGAACCCGTTAGCGGGCTACACCTTC	CASRGNPLAGYTF
.	few	TRBV27	TRBJ1-1	TGTGCCAGCAGCATACAGGGAAACACTGAAGCTTTCTTT	CASSIQGNTEAFF
.	.	TRBV30	TRBJ2-1	TGTGCCTGGAGTGTATTGGGGGGGCAGAATGAGCAGTTCTTC	CAWSVLGGQNEQFF
.	.	TRBV7-9	TRBJ1-3	TGTGCCAGCAGCTTAGCGACAGGAACCTACATCTCTGGAAACACCATATATTTT	CASSLATGTYISGNTIYF
.	once	TRBV7-9	TRBJ1-1	TGTGCCAGCAGCCCCCCCCCGGCTGAAGCTTTCTTT	CASSPPPAEAFF
TRBD2	.	TRBV6-4	TRBJ2-3	TGTGCCAGCAGTGACTCGTTTATTCTAGCGGTGAGCACAGATACGCAGTATTTT	CASSDSFILAVSTDTQYF
TRBD1	.	TRBV28	TRBJ2-7	TGTGCCAGCAGCTCCCCCCCGGGACAGGGGAGCTCCTACGAGCAGTACTTC	CASSSPPGQGSSYEQYF